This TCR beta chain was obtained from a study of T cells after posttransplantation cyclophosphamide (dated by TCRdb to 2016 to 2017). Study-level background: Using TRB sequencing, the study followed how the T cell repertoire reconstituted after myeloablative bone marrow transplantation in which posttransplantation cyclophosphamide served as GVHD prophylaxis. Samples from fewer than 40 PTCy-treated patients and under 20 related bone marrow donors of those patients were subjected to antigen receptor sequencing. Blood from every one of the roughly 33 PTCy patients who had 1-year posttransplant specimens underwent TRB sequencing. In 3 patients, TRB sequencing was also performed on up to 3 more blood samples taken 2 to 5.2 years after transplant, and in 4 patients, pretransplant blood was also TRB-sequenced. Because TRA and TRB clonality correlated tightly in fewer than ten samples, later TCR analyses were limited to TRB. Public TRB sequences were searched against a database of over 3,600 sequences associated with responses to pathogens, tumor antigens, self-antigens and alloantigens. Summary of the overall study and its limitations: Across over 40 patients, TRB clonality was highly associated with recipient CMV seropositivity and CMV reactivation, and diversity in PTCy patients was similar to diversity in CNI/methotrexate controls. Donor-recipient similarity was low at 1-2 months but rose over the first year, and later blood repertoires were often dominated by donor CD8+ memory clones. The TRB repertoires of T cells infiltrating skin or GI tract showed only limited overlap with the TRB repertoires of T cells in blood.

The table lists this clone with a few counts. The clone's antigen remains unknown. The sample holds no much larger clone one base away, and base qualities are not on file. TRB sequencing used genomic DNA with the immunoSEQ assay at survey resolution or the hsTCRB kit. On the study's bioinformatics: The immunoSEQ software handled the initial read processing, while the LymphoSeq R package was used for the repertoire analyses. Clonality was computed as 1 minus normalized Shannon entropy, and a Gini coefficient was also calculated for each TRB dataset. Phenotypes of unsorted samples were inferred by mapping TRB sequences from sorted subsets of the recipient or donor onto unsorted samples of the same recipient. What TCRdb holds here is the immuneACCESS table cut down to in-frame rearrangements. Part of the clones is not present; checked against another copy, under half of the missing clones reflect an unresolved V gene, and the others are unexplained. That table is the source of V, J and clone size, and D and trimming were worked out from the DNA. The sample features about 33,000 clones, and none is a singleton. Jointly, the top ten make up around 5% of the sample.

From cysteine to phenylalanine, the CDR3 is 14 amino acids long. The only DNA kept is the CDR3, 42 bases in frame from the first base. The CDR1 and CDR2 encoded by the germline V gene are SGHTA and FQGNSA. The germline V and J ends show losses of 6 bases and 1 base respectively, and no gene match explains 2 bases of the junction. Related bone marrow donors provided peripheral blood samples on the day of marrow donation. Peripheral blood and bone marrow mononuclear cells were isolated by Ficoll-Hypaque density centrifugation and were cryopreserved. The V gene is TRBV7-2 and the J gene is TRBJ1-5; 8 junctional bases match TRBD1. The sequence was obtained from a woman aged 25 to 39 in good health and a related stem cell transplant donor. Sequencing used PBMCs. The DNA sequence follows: TGTGCCAGCAGGCGACAGGGGAGCAATCAGCCCCAGCATTTT. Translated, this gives CASRRQGSNQPQHF.